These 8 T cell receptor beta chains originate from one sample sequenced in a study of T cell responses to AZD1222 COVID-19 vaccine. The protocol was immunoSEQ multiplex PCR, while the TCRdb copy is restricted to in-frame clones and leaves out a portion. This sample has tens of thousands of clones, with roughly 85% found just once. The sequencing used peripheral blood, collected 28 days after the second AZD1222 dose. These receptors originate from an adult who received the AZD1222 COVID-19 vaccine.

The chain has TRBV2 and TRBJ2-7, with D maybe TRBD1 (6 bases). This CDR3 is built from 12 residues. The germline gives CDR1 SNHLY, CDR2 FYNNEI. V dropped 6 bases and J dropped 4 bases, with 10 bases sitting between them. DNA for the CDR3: TGTGCCAGCAGCGGCAGGGGATACGAGCAGTACTTC. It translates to CASSGRGYEQYF.

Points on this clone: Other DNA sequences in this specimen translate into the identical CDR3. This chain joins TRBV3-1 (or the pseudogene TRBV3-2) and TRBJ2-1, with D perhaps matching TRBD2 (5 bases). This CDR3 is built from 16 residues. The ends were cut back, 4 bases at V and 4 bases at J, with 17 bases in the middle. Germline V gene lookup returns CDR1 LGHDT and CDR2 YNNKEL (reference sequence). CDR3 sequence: CASSPSRDHQYNEQFF. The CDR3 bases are TGTGCCAGCAGCCCCTCCCGGGATCATCAATACAATGAGCAGTTCTTC.

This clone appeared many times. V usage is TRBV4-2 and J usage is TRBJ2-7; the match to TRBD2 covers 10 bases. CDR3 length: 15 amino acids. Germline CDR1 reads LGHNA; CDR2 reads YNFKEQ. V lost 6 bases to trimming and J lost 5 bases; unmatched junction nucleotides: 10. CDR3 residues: CASRRVAGGDDEQYF. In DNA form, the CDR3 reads TGTGCCAGCAGACGGGTAGCGGGAGGTGACGACGAGCAGTACTTC.

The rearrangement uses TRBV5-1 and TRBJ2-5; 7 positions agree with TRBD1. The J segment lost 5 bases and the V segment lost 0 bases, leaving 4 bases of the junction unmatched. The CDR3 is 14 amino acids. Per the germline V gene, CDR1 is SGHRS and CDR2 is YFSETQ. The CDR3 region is CASSLAGQVETQYF. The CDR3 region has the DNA TGCGCCAGCAGCTTGGCTGGACAGGTCGAGACCCAGTACTTC.

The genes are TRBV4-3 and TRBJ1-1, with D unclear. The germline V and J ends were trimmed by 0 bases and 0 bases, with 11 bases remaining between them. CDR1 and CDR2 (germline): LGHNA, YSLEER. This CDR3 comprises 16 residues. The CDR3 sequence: CASSQDSNVLNTEAFF. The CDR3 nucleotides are TGCGCCAGCAGCCAAGATTCAAATGTCCTGAACACTGAAGCTTTCTTT.

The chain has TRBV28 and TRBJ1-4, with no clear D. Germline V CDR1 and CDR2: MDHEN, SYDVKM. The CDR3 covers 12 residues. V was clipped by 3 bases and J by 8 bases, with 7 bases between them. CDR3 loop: CASSLSGEKLFF. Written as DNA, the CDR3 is TGTGCCAGCAGTTTGAGCGGGGAAAAACTGTTTTTT. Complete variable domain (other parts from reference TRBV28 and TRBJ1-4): DVKVTQSSRYLVKRTGEKVFLECVQDMDHENMFWYRQDPGLGLRLIYFSYDVKMKEKGDIPEGYSVSREKKERFSLILESASTNQTSMYLCASSLSGEKLFFGSGTQLSVL.

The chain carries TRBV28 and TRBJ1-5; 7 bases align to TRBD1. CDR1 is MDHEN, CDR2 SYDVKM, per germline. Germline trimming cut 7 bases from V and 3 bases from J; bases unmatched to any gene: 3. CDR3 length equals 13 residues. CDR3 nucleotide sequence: TGTGCCAGCACGACAGGGACCAATCAGCCCCAGCATTTT. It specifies CASTTGTNQPQHF.

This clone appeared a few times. DNA for the CDR3: TGTGCCAGCAGTGTCTTACAGGCCTATAGCAATCAGCCCCAGCATTTT. Translated: CASSVLQAYSNQPQHF. The rearrangement uses TRBV2 and TRBJ1-5, with a weak D call TRBD1 (5 bases). The CDR3 is made up of 16 amino acids. The V gene lost 4 bases and the J gene lost 0 bases, with 13 bases spanning the gap. From germline, CDR1 is SNHLY and CDR2 FYNNEI.